What follows are 5 T cell receptor beta chains derived from one specimen sequenced in a study of blood T cell repertoires in COVID-19 (dated by TCRdb to between 2020 and 2021). The library came from the immunoSEQ multiplex PCR assay. As stored in TCRdb, this immuneACCESS dataset retains in-frame rearrangements with V and J assigned. A fraction of the clones does not appear; measured against another copy, unresolved V genes explain less than half of the discrepancy, and the remainder lacks a known reason. The sample contains roughly 250,000 clones, 84% of them found a single time. The ten largest clones capture about 1.5% of the sample. Sequenced: peripheral blood. Receptors originate from a middle-aged woman who had recovered from COVID-19.

This chain uses TRBV6-5 with TRBJ2-5, with 8 bases aligning to TRBD2. V lost 11 bases and J lost 10; bases outside the gene matches: 12. The CDR3 spans 12 residues. Germline CDR1 and CDR2: MNHEY and SVGAGI. The CDR3 DNA follows: TGTGCCTGCGGAACTGCGGGACTAGGCCAGTACTTC. Encoded protein: CACGTAGLGQYF.

The chain couples TRBV7-3 to TRBJ2-7; D gene unclear. V lost 1 base, J lost 5 bases, and 9 bases lay in between. This CDR3 contains 13 residues. The germline V gene has CDR1 SGHTA and CDR2 FQGTGA. The CDR3 reads CASSLSRQDEQYF. The CDR3 coding sequence is TGTGCCAGCAGCTTAAGCAGGCAGGACGAGCAGTACTTC.

V usage is TRBV7-9 and J usage is TRBJ2-2; perhaps TRBD1 as D (6 bases). The germline V gene encodes CDR1 SEHNR and CDR2 FQNEAQ (reference sequence). V gave up 11 bases and J gave up 2 bases, with 18 bases separating them. The CDR3 is 15 amino acids. CDR3 DNA: TGTGCCTGGGGGCCTGCAGGTCCAAACACCGGGGAGCTGTTTTTT. It translates to CAWGPAGPNTGELFF.

V usage is TRBV11-2 and J usage is TRBJ2-1; D unresolved. V was clipped by 1 base and J by 0 bases, with 4 bases between them. Germline lookup yields CDR1 SGHAT and CDR2 FQNNGV. The CDR3 consists of 14 residues. DNA for the CDR3: TGTGCCAGCAGCTTAGTTCTCTCCTACAATGAGCAGTTCTTC. Translation gives CASSLVLSYNEQFF.

The chain combines TRBV28 with TRBJ2-2; weak D call: TRBD1 (6 bases). This CDR3 is built from 14 residues. Trimming stripped 4 bases from V and 2 bases from J, with 8 bases between. Germline V gene data show CDR1 as MDHEN and CDR2 as SYDVKM. This chain's CDR3 is CASSSGTNTGELFF. DNA of the CDR3: TGTGCCAGCAGTTCCGGGACAAACACCGGGGAGCTGTTTTTT. Full variable domain (outside the CDR3, taken from reference TRBV28 and TRBJ2-2): DVKVTQSSRYLVKRTGEKVFLECVQDMDHENMFWYRQDPGLGLRLIYFSYDVKMKEKGDIPEGYSVSREKKERFSLILESASTNQTSMYLCASSSGTNTGELFFGEGSRLTVL.